A selection of T cell receptor beta chains follows, all from one sample in a study of blood T cell repertoires in COVID-19. TCRdb's copy holds only in-frame clones and misses some; the assay was immunoSEQ multiplex PCR. The data hold 300,000 to 350,000 clones, with around four fifths observed a single time. The sample taken for sequencing was peripheral blood. The origin of the receptors is a man aged 30 to 39 with active or convalescent COVID-19. The CDR3 runs from the conserved cysteine through the conserved F or W. The D gene is left open where the match is weak.

d_gene,v_gene,j_gene,CDR3nt,CDR3aa
NA,TRBV6-6,TRBJ2-1,TGTGCCAGCAGTTACTCGACCGGCGGGGAGCAGTTCTTC,CASSYSTGGEQFF
NA,TRBV6-6,TRBJ2-1,TGTGCCAGCAGTGAGCCTAGCGAATCCTACAATGAGCAGTTCTTC,CASSEPSESYNEQFF
NA,TRBV28,TRBJ2-5,TGTGCCAGCAGTTTAGGGCTATTTTGGGAGACCCAGTACTTC,CASSLGLFWETQYF
NA,TRBV6-2/TRBV6-3,TRBJ1-5,TGTGCCAGCAGTTATAAGTTACAGTCCCGCACCTCTCAGCCCCAGCATTTT,CASSYKLQSRTSQPQHF
NA,TRBV5-1,TRBJ1-5,TGCGCCAGCAGCTTGGCGGGGGGGAACCAGCCCCAGCATTTT,CASSLAGGNQPQHF
TRBD1,TRBV5-1,TRBJ1-4,TGCGCCAGCAGCCGATCGGGACAGGGCTTTGAAAAACTGTTTTTT,CASSRSGQGFEKLFF
NA,TRBV5-6,TRBJ2-1,TGTGCCAGCAGAAAAAGGACTCGCTCTGTGGAGCAGTTCTTC,CASRKRTRSVEQFF
TRBD1,TRBV18,TRBJ2-3,TGTGCCAGCTCACCATCGACAGGGACCACAGATACGCAGTATTTT,CASSPSTGTTDTQYF
TRBD2,TRBV11-2,TRBJ2-3,TGTGCCAGCACCAGACTAGCGGGATACACAGATACGCAGTATTTT,CASTRLAGYTDTQYF
NA,TRBV18,TRBJ1-2,TGTGCCAGCTCACCACCGGTCTTGACAGGCGCGAACTATGGCTACACCTTC,CASSPPVLTGANYGYTF